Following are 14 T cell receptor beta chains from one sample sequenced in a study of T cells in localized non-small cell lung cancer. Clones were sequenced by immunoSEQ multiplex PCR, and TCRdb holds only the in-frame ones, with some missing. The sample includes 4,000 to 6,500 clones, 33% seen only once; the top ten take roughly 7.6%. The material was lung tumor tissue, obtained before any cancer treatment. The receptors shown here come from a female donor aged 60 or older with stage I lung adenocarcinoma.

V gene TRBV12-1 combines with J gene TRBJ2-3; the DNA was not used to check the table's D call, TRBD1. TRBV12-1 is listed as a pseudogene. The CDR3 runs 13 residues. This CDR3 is CASEEGASDTQYF. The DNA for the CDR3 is TGTGCCAGCGAGGAAGGGGCTTCAGATACGCAGTATTTT.

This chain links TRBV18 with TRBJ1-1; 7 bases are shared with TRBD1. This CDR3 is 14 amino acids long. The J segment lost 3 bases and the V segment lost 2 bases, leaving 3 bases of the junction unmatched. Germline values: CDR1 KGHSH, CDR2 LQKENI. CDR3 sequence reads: CASSPDRVDTEAFF. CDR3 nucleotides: TGTGCCAGCTCACCAGACAGGGTGGACACTGAAGCTTTCTTT. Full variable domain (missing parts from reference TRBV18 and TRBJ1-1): NAGVMQNPRHLVRRRGQEARLRCSPMKGHSHVYWYRQLPEEGLKFMVYLQKENIIDESGMPKERFSAEFPKEGPSILRIQQVVRGDSAAYFCASSPDRVDTEAFFGQGTRLTVV.

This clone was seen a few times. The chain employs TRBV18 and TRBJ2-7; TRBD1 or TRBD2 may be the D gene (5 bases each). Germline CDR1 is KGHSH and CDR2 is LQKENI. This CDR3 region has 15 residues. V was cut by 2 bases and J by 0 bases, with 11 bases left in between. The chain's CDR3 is CASSPMGTGSYEQYF. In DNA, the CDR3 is TGTGCCAGCTCACCAATGGGGACGGGCTCCTACGAGCAGTACTTC.

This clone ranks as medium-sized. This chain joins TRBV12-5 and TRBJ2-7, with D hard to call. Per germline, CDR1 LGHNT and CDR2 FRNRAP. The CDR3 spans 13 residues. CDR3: CASTQGQASEQYF. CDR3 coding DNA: TGTGCCAGCACCCAAGGTCAGGCCTCCGAGCAGTACTTC.

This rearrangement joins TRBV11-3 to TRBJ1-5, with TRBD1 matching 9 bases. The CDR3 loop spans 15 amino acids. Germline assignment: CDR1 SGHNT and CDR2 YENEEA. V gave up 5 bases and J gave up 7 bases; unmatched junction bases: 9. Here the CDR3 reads CASSADRGTSQPQHF. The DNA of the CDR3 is TGTGCCAGCAGCGCGGACAGGGGTACCTCCCAGCCCCAGCATTTT. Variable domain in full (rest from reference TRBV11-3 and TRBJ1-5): EAGVVQSPRYKIIEKKQPVAFWCNPISGHNTLYWYLQNLGQGPELLIRYENEEAVDDSQLPKDRFSAERLKGVDSTLKIQPAELGDSAVYLCASSADRGTSQPQHFGDGTRLSIL.

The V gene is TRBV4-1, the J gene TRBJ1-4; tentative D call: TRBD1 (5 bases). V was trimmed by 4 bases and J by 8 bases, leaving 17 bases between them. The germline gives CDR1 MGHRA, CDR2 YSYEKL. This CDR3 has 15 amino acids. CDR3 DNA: TGCGCCAGCAGCCTCCGAACGCGGGACGTAGAAAAACTGTTTTTT. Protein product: CASSLRTRDVEKLFF.

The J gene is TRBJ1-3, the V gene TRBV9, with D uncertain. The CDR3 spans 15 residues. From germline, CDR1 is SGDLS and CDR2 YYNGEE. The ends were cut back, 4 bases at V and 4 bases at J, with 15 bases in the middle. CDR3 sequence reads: CASSTRGGLGNTIYF. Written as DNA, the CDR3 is TGTGCCAGCAGCACGAGAGGAGGGCTGGGAAACACCATATATTTT.

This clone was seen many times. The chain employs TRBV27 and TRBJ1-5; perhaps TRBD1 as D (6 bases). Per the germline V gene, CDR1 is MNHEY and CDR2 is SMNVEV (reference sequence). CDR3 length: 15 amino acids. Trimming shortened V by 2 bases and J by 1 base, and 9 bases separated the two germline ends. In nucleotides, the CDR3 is TGTGCCAGCAGTTTAGGGCAGGGGAGCAATCAGCCCCAGCATTTT. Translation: CASSLGQGSNQPQHF.

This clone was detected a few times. CDR3 protein: CASSTVTGNYGYTF. DNA for the CDR3: TGTGCCAGCAGCACAGTTACCGGGAACTATGGCTACACCTTC. V is TRBV7-6 and J is TRBJ1-2; D is unresolved. The CDR3 runs 14 residues. CDR1 is SGHVS and CDR2 is FNYEAQ in the germline V gene. The ends were cut back, 5 bases at V and 2 bases at J, with 12 bases in the middle.

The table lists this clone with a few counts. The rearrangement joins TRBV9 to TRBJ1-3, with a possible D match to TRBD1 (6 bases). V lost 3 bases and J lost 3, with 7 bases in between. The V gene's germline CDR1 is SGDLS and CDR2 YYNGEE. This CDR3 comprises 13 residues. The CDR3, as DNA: TGTGCCAGCAGCGCAGGGGATGGAAACACCATATATTTT. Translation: CASSAGDGNTIYF.

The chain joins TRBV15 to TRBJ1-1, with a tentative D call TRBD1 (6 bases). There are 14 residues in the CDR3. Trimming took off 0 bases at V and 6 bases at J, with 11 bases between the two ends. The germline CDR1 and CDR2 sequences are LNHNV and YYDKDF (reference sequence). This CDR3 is CATSRDEGQPEAFF. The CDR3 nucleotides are TGTGCCACCAGCAGAGATGAAGGACAGCCTGAAGCTTTCTTT. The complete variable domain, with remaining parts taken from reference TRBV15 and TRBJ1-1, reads DAMVIQNPRYQVTQFGKPVTLSCSQTLNHNVMYWYQQKSSQAPKLLFHYYDKDFNNEADTPDNFQSRRPNTSFCFLDIRSPGLGDTAMYLCATSRDEGQPEAFFGQGTRLTVV.

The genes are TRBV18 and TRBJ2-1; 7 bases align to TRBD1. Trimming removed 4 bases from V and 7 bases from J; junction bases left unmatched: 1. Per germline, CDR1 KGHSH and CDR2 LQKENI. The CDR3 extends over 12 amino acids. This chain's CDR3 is CASSLTGNEQFF. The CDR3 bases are TGTGCCAGCTCACTGACAGGGAATGAGCAGTTCTTC. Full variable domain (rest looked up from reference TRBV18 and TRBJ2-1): NAGVMQNPRHLVRRRGQEARLRCSPMKGHSHVYWYRQLPEEGLKFMVYLQKENIIDESGMPKERFSAEFPKEGPSILRIQQVVRGDSAAYFCASSLTGNEQFFGPGTRLTVL.

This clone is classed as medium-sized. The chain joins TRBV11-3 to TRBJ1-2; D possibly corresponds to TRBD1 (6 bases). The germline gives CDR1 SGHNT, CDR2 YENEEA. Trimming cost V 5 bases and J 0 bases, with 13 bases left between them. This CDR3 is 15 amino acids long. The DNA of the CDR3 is TGTGCCAGCAGCCTCCTCAGGGGAGCTAACTATGGCTACACCTTC. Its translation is CASSLLRGANYGYTF.

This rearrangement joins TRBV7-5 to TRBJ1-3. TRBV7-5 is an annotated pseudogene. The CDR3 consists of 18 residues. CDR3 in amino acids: CASSLVYSGAYSGNTIYF. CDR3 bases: TGTGCCAGCAGCTTAGTGTATTCGGGTGCTTACTCTGGAAACACCATATATTTT.